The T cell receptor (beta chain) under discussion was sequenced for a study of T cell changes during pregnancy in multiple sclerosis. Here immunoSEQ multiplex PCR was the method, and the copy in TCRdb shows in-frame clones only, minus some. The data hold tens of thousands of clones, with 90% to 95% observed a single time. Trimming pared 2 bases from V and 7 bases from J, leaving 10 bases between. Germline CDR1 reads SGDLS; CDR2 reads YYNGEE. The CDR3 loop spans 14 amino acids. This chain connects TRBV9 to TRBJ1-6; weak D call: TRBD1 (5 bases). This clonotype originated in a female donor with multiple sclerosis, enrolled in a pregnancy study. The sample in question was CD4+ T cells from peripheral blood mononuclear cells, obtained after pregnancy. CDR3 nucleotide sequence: TGTGCCAGCAGCGTGACAGACCAAAATTCACCCCTCCACTTT. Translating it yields CASSVTDQNSPLHF.